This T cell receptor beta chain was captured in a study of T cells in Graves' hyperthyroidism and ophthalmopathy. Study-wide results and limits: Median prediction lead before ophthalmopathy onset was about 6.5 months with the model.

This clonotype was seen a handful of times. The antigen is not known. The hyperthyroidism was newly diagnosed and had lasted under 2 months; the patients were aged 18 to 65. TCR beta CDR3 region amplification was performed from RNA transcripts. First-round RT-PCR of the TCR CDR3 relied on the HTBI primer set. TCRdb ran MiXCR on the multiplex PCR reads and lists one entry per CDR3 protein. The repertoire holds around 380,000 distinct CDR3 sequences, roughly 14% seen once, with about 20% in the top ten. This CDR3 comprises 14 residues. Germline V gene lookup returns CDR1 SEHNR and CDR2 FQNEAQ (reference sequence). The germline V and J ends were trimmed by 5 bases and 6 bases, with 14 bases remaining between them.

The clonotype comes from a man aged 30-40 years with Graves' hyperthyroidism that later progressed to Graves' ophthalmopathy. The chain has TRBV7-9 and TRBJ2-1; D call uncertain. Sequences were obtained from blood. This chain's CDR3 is CASSKAPRRNEQFF. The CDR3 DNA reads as TGTGCCAGCAGCAAAGCCCCCCGGCGCAATGAGCAGTTCTTC. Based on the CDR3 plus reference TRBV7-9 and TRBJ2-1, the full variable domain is DTGVSQNPRHKITKRGQNVTFRCDPISEHNRLYWYRQTLGQGPEFLTYFQNEAQLEKSRLLSDRFSAERPKGSFSTLEIQRTEQGDSAMYLCASSKAPRRNEQFFGPGTRLTVL.